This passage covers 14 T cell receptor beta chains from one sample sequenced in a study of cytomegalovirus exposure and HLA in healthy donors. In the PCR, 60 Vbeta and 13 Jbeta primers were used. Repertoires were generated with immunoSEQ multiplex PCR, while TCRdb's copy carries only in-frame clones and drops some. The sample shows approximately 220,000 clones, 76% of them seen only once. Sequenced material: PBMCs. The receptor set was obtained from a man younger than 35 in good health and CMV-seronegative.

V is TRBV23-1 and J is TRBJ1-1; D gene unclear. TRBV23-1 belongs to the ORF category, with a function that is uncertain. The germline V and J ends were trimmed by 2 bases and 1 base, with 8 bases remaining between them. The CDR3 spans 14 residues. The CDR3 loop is CASSQPPGNTEAFF. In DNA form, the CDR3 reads TGCGCCAGCAGTCAACCTCCGGGGAACACTGAAGCTTTCTTT.

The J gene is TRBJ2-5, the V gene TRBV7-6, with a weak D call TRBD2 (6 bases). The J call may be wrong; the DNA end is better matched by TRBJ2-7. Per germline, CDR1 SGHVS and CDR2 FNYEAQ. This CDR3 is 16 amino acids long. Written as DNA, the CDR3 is TGTGCCAGCAGCTTAGGCGGGGTCTCCTGGGCGGACGAGCAGTACTTC. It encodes CASSLGGVSWADEQYF.

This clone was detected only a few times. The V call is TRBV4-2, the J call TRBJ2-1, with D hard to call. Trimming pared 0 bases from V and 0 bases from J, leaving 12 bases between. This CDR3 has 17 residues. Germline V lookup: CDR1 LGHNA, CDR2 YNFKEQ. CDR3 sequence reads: CASSQEQAIASYNEQFF. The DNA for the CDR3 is TGTGCCAGCAGCCAAGAGCAAGCGATTGCCTCCTACAATGAGCAGTTCTTC.

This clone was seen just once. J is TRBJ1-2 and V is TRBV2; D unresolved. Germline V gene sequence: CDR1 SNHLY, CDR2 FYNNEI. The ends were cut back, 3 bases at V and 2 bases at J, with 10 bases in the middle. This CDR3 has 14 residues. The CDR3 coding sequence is TGTGCCAGCAGTGAGGAGGCGGTGAACTATGGCTACACCTTC. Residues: CASSEEAVNYGYTF. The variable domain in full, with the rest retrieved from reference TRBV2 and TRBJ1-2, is EPEVTQTPSHQVTQMGQEVILRCVPISNHLYFYWYRQILGQKVEFLVSFYNNEISEKSEIFDDQFSVERPDGSNFTLKIRSTKLEDSAMYFCASSEEAVNYGYTFGSGTRLTVV.

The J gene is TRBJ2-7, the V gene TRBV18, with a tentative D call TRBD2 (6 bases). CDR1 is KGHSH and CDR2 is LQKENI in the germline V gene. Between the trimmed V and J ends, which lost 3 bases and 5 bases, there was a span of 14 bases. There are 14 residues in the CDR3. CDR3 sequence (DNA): TGTGCCAGCTCACCGGGCGGGGCGAGGGACGAGCAGTACTTC. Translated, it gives CASSPGGARDEQYF.

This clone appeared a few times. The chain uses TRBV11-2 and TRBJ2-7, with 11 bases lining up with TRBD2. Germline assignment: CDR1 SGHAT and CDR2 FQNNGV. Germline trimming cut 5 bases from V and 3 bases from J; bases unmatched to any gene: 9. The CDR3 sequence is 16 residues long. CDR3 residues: CASSPGGGTSGYEQYF. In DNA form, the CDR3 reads TGTGCCAGCAGCCCAGGTGGGGGGACTAGCGGCTACGAGCAGTACTTC. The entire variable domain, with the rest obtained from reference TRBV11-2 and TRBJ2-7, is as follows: EAGVAQSPRYKIIEKRQSVAFWCNPISGHATLYWYQQILGQGPKLLIQFQNNGVVDDSQLPKDRFSAERLKGVDSTLKIQPAKLEDSAVYLCASSPGGGTSGYEQYFGPGTRLTVT.

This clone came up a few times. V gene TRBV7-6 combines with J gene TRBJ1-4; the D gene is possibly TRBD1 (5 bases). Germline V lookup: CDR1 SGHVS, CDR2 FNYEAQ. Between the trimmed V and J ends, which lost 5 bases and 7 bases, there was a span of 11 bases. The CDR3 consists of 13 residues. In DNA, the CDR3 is TGTGCCAGCAGCCCGTCCAGGGTTGAAAAACTGTTTTTT. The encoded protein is CASSPSRVEKLFF.

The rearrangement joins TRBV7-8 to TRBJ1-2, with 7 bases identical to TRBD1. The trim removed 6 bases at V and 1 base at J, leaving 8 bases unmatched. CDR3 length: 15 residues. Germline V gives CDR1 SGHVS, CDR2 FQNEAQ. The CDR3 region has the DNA TGTGCCAGCAGACCCGGGACAGAAAATAACTATGGCTACACCTTC. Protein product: CASRPGTENNYGYTF. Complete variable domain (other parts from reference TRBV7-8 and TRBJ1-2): GAGVSQSPRYKVAKRGQDVALRCDPISGHVSLFWYQQALGQGPEFLTYFQNEAQLDKSGLPSDRFFAERPEGSVSTLKIQRTQQEDSAVYLCASRPGTENNYGYTFGSGTRLTVV.

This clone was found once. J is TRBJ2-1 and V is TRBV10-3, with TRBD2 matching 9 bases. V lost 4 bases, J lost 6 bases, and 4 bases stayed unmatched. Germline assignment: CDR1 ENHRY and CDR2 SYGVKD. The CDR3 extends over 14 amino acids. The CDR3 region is CAISAGLAPNEQFF. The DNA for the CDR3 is TGTGCCATCAGTGCTGGACTAGCGCCCAATGAGCAGTTCTTC.

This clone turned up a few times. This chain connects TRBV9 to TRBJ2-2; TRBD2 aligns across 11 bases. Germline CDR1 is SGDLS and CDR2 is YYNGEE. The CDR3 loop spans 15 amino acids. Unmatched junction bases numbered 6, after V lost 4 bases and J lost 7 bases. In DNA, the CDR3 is TGTGCCAGCAGCCTGACTAGCGGGATGGTCGGGGAGCTGTTTTTT. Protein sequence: CASSLTSGMVGELFF. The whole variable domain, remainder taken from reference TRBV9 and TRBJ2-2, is DSGVTQTPKHLITATGQRVTLRCSPRSGDLSVYWYQQSLDQGLQFLIQYYNGEERAKGNILERFSAQQFPDLHSELNLSSLELGDSALYFCASSLTSGMVGELFFGEGSRLTVL.

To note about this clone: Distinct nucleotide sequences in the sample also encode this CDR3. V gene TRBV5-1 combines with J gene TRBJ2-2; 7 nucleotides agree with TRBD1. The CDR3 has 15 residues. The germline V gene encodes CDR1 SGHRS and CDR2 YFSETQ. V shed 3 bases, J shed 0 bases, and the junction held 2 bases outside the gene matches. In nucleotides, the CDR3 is TGCGCCAGCAGCTCCGGACAGGCGAACACCGGGGAGCTGTTTTTT. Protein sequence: CASSSGQANTGELFF.

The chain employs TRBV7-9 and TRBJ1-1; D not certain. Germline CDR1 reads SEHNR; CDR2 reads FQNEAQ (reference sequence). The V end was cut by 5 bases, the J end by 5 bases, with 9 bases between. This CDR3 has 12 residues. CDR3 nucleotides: TGTGCCAGCAGCCGACAAGTTACTGAAGCTTTCTTT. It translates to CASSRQVTEAFF.

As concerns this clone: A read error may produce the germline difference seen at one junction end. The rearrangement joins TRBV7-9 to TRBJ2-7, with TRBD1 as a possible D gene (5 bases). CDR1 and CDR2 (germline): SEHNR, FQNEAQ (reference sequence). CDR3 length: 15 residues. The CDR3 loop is CSSSLALGRDYEQYF. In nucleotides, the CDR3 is TGTTCCAGCAGCTTAGCCCTTGGCAGGGACTACGAGCAGTACTTC.

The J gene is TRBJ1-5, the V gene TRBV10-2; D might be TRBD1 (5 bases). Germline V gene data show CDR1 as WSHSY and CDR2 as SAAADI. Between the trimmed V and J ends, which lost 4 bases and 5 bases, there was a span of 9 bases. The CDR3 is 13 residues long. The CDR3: CASSVGGDQPQHF. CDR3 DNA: TGCGCCAGCAGTGTAGGAGGGGATCAGCCCCAGCATTTT.